There are a few counts of the clone carrying this T cell receptor (beta chain). Its antigen remains unknown. The sample belongs to a study of T-cell reconstitution after alpha-beta-depleted transplantation in children. Study results and caveats: TCRbeta diversity was high at day 60 in some patients (a result of surviving recipient T cells and thymic progenitors). Newly generated T cells supplied most T-cell counts and diversity one year post-transplant. The study reportedly traced alpha-beta T cells about two months after transplant to several hundred expanded graft clones.

A library of TCRbeta sequences, prepared with unique molecular identifiers, was generated. MiXCR, run by TCRdb on the PCR reads, gives a single entry per CDR3 protein. The sample has approximately 980,000 distinct CDR3 sequences; 25% to 35% are singletons. This CDR3 contains 14 residues. Germline CDR1 is DFQATT and CDR2 is SNEGSKA (reference sequence). Trimming removed 1 base from V and 5 bases from J, with 12 bases in between. This receptor was taken from a boy under two years old who had a stem cell transplant for SCID, so the T cells may come from the graft donor. This specimen was PBMCs, mostly from graft donor cells, taken 360 days after TCRalphabeta/CD19-depleted stem cell transplant. V usage is TRBV20-1 and J usage is TRBJ1-5, with a weak D call TRBD1 (5 bases). The CDR3 nucleotides are TGCAGTGCTAGAGCGGGGCAGCTCCATCAGCCCCAGCATTTT. It encodes CSARAGQLHQPQHF.